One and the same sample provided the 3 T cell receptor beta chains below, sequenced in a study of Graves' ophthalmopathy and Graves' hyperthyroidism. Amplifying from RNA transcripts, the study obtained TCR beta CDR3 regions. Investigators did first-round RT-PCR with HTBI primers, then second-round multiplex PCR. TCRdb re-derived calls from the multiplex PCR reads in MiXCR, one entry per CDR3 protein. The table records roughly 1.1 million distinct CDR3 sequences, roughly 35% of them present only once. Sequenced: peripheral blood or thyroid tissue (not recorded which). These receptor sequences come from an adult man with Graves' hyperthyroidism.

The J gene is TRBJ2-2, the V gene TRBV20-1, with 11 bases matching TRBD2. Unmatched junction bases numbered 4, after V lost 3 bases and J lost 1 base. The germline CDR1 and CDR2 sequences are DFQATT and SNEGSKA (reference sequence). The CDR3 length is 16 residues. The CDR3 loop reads CSASPGLAENTGELFF. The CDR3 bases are TGCAGTGCTAGTCCGGGACTAGCGGAGAACACCGGGGAGCTGTTTTTT.

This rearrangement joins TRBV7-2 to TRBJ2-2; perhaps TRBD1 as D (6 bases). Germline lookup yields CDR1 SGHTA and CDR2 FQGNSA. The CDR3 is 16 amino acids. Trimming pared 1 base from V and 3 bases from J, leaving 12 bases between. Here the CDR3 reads CASSLVTGLDTGELFF. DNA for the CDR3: TGTGCCAGCAGCTTAGTGACAGGACTTGACACCGGGGAGCTGTTTTTT.

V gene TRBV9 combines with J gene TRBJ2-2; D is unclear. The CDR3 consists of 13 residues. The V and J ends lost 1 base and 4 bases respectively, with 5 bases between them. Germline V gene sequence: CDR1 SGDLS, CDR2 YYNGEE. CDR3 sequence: CASSVTATGELFF. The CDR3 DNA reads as TGTGCCAGCAGCGTAACAGCCACCGGGGAGCTGTTTTTT.